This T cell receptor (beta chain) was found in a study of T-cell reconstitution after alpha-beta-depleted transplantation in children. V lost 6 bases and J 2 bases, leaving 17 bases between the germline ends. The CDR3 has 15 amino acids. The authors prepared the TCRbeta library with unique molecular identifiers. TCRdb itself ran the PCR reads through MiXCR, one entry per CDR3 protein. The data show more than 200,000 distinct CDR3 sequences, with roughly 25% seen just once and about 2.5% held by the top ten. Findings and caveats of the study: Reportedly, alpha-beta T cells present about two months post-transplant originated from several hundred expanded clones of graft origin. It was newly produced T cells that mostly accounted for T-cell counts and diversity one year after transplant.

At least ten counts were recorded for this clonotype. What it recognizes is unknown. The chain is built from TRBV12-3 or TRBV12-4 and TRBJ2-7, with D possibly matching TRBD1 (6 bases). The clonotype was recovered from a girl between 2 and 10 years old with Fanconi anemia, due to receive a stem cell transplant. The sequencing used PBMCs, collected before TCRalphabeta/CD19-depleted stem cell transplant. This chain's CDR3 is CASSTQGIPPYEQYF. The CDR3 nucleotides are TGTGCCAGCAGCACTCAGGGGATACCCCCCTACGAGCAGTACTTC.